This T cell receptor (beta chain) is from a study of cytomegalovirus exposure and HLA in healthy donors. PCR involved 60 Vbeta and 13 Jbeta primers. Sequenced by immunoSEQ multiplex PCR; TCRdb stores in-frame clones only, minus some. Of fewer than 250,000 clones listed, around 83% were seen once; the top ten hold about a tenth. V shed 0 bases and J 2 bases; nucleotides not matched to a gene: 3. The length of the CDR3 is 17 residues. Germline lookup yields CDR1 SGHRS and CDR2 YFSETQ. Material for sequencing was PBMCs. This sequence originates from a woman aged 45 to 65 in good health and CMV-seropositive. The V call is TRBV5-1, the J call TRBJ2-3, with TRBD2 identical over 13 bases. The CDR3 is CASSLATSGGATDTQYF. The CDR3 DNA reads TGCGCCAGCAGCTTGGCTACTAGCGGGGGGGCCACAGATACGCAGTATTTT.